This entry lists 32 T cell receptor beta chains sequenced from one sample in a study of tissue T cells after allogeneic stem cell transplantation. Data came from immunoSEQ multiplex PCR; TCRdb stores just in-frame clones and leaves some out. The table lists 17,000 or so clones, 70% of them singletons. Sequencing input: spleen. The receptors were sampled from a female BALB/c mouse in good health. This line is of MHC haplotype H2-d.

As concerns this clone: All gene names here are mouse names. The CDR3 goes on 1 residue after the read ends, and that part is filled in from the germline J gene. This chain uses TRBV2 with TRBJ1-3; TRBD1 matches at 8 bases. Germline trimming cut 0 bases from V and 0 bases from J; bases unmatched to any gene: 4. Per the germline V gene, CDR1 is LGHNA and CDR2 is YSYQKL. The CDR3 sequence is 17 residues long. The DNA read from the CDR3 is TGTGCCAGCAGCCAAGATCAGGGGGCCTTTTCTGGAAATACGCTCTAT. It yields the protein CASSQDQGAFSGNTLY. The whole CDR3 reads CASSQDQGAFSGNTLYF.

For this clone: Gene names and germline refer to mouse. The read finishes 1 residue shy of the CDR3 end, and the germline J gene is used to complete it. The chain joins TRBV13-3 to TRBJ1-4; 7 positions match TRBD1. Germline V lookup: CDR1 NNHDY, CDR2 SYVADS. J lost 7 bases, V lost 4 bases, and 4 bases had no gene match. The CDR3 runs to 13 residues. CDR3 loop: CASSTGVGERLFF. Partial CDR3 DNA: TGTGCCAGCAGTACAGGGGTCGGCGAAAGATTATTT.

Concerning this clone itself: Genes and germline come from the mouse. The read is 1 residue too short to cover the CDR3 end, so that end is filled in from the germline J gene. V is TRBV4 and J is TRBJ1-4; 9 bases are shared with TRBD1. Germline assignment: CDR1 LGHDT and CDR2 YNNKQL (reference sequence). The CDR3 covers 15 residues. The V gene end was trimmed by 5 bases and the J gene end by 3 bases; junction bases not matched to a gene: 4. CDR3: CASSPGTGTNERLFF. Incomplete CDR3 DNA: TGTGCCAGCAGCCCCGGGACAGGGACCAACGAAAGATTATTT. Based on the CDR3 plus reference TRBV4 and TRBJ1-4, the full variable domain is ETAVFQTPNYHVTQVGNEVSFNCKQTLGHDTMYWYKQDSKKLLKIMFSYNNKQLIVNETVPRRFSPQSSDKAHLNLRIKSVEPEDSAVYLCASSPGTGTNERLFFGHGTKLSVL.

As to this clone: All gene names here are mouse names. The DNA ends 1 residue before the CDR3 does, and the rest of the CDR3 is filled in from the germline J gene. The chain has TRBV20 and TRBJ1-4, with TRBD1 matching over 8 bases. The CDR3 length is 14 residues. V was pared by 3 bases and J by 7 bases, with 7 bases of the junction left unmatched. Germline CDR1 is GFQATS and CDR2 is STVNSAI. Partial CDR3 DNA: TGTGGTGCTAGTATGCGACAGGGGAGCGAAAGATTATTT. It encodes CGASMRQGSERLF. The full CDR3 reads CGASMRQGSERLFF. Filled out from reference TRBV20 and TRBJ1-4, the complete variable domain reads GALVYQYPRRTICKSGTSMRMECQAVGFQATSVAWYRQSPQKTFELIALSTVNSAIKYEQNFTQEKFPISHPNLSFSSMTVLNAYLEDRGLYLCGASMRQGSERLFFGHGTKLSVL.

As for this clone: Gene names are the mouse ones. Read data end 1 residue before the CDR3 end; the end is taken from the germline J gene. J is TRBJ2-5 and V is TRBV31; perhaps TRBD2 as D (6 bases). V was cut by 0 bases and J by 2 bases, with 9 bases left in between. Germline CDR1 and CDR2: GKSSPN and SITVG. The CDR3 has 14 residues. The CDR3 region is CAWSLDWLQDTQYF. CDR3 DNA (partial): TGTGCCTGGAGTCTAGACTGGCTCCAAGACACCCAGTAC. Looking up the rest from reference TRBV31 and TRBJ2-5 gives the full variable domain: AQTIHQWPVAEIKAVGSPLSLGCTIKGKSSPNLYWYWQATGGTLQQLFYSITVGQVESVVQLNLSASRPKDDQFILSTEKLLLSHSGFYLCAWSLDWLQDTQYFGPGTRLLVL.

Regarding this clone: Gene names denote mouse genes. With the read ending 1 residue before the CDR3 end, the germline J gene is used to fill in that end. This chain links TRBV5 with TRBJ1-2, with D unclear. CDR3 size: 14 residues. V was pared by 0 bases and J by 2 bases, with 7 bases between. From germline, CDR1 is LGHNA and CDR2 YNLKQL (reference sequence). Here the CDR3 reads CASSQDRPNSDYTF. Partial CDR3 DNA: TGTGCCAGCAGCCAAGACAGACCGAACTCCGACTACACC.

For this clone: Any gene name here is a mouse gene name. The DNA ends 1 residue before the CDR3 does, and the rest of the CDR3 is filled in from the germline J gene. V usage is TRBV19 and J usage is TRBJ1-1; 7 bases line up with TRBD1. Germline CDR1 and CDR2: FNHDT and SITEND (reference sequence). This CDR3 comprises 13 residues. The V segment lost 2 bases and the J segment 6 bases; nucleotides outside the gene matches: 4. Partial CDR3 DNA: TGTGCCAGCAGTATCACAGGGGTAGCAGAAGTCTTC. Translation gives CASSITGVAEVF. The CDR3 reads in full as CASSITGVAEVFF.

For this clone: Genes here carry mouse names. Read sequence stops 1 residue before the CDR3 end, and the germline J gene provides the missing end. The chain employs TRBV4 and TRBJ2-1; 11 positions match TRBD1. With 4 bases clipped from V and 7 bases from J, the junction kept 3 bases outside the gene matches. Looked up from germline, CDR1 is LGHDT and CDR2 is YNNKQL (reference sequence). This CDR3 comprises 14 residues. This chain's CDR3 is CASSSRDRGAEQFF. CDR3 DNA, as far as it was read: TGTGCCAGCAGCTCTCGGGACAGGGGGGCTGAGCAGTTC.

This clone was detected once. Genes here carry mouse names. The CDR3 end falls 1 residue outside the read, so it is completed with the germline J gene. The V call is TRBV13-2, the J call TRBJ2-5; weak D call: TRBD1 (5 bases). V lost 0 bases and J lost 3, with 5 bases in between. This CDR3 contains 13 residues. Germline assignment: CDR1 NNHNN and CDR2 SYGAGS (reference sequence). CDR3 DNA, as far as it was read: TGTGCCAGCGGTGATGGACAGCAAGACACCCAGTAC. Translation gives CASGDGQQDTQY. The whole CDR3 protein reads CASGDGQQDTQYF.

This clone was detected only once. The listed genes are named as in mouse. The missing CDR3 end, 1 residue past where the read stops, is filled in from the germline J gene. V usage is TRBV13-1 and J usage is TRBJ1-1, with TRBD1 as a possible D gene (6 bases). Germline CDR1 reads NSHNY; CDR2 reads SYGAGN. V lost 0 bases and J lost 5, with 8 bases in between. CDR3 length: 13 amino acids. The DNA read from the CDR3 is TGTGCCAGCAGTGATGGGGGACATACAGAAGTCTTC. This encodes CASSDGGHTEVF. The complete CDR3 protein is CASSDGGHTEVFF.

In its sample, this clone was seen a few times. Each gene name is a mouse one. With the read ending 1 residue before the CDR3 end, the germline J gene is used to fill in that end. The chain is built from TRBV13-1 and TRBJ2-7; D is tentatively TRBD1 or TRBD2 (6 bases each). The CDR3 consists of 16 residues. The germline V and J ends were trimmed by 0 bases and 0 bases, with 13 bases remaining between them. Germline values: CDR1 NSHNY, CDR2 SYGAGN. Partial CDR3 DNA: TGTGCCAGCAGTGATGGTGGGGGCAGGAGCTCCTATGAACAGTAC. It translates to CASSDGGGRSSYEQY. The complete CDR3 reads CASSDGGGRSSYEQYF.

Remarks on this clone: Gene names and germline refer to mouse. The CDR3 extends 1 residue past the end of the read, so its final part is completed from the germline J gene. This chain joins TRBV2 and TRBJ2-7; 9 bases match TRBD1. The CDR3 runs to 13 residues. V gave up 4 bases and J gave up 6 bases; unmatched junction bases: 4. Germline CDR1 is LGHNA and CDR2 is YSYQKL. The CDR3 DNA, read in part, is TGTGCCAGCAGCCGTCCGGGACAGGGTGAACAGTAC. It encodes CASSRPGQGEQY. The whole CDR3 sequence reads CASSRPGQGEQYF.

As to this clone: Mouse gene names and germline throughout. The sequenced fragment ends 1 residue before the CDR3 boundary, so the rest is inferred from the germline J gene. The chain is built from TRBV1 and TRBJ1-4, with TRBD1 matching over 8 bases. The CDR3 is 15 amino acids. V was clipped by 2 bases and J by 3 bases; unmatched bases: 2. Germline V lookup: CDR1 NSQYPW, CDR2 LRSPGD (reference sequence). The DNA read from the CDR3 is TGCACCTGCAGTGCACAACAGGGGGCCAACGAAAGATTATTT. Amino acids: CTCSAQQGANERLF. The entire CDR3 protein is CTCSAQQGANERLFF. The full variable domain, its missing parts supplied by reference TRBV1 and TRBJ1-4, is VTLLEQNPRWRLVPRGQAVNLRCILKNSQYPWMSWYQQDLQKQLQWLFTLRSPGDKEVKSLPGADYLATRVTDTELRLQVANMSQGRTLYCTCSAQQGANERLFFGHGTKLSVL.

Details on this clone: Gene labels here are mouse ones. The observed sequence ends 1 residue before the CDR3 terminus, with the missing tail filled in from the germline J gene. V is TRBV29 and J is TRBJ1-1; D uncertain. This CDR3 spans 15 amino acids. Germline CDR1 reads MSHET; CDR2 reads SYDVDS. V shed 2 bases and J shed 0 bases, with 10 bases lying between them. CDR3 DNA, as far as it was read: TGTGCTAGCAGTTTAACCCCCGCAGCAAACACAGAAGTCTTC. Encoded protein: CASSLTPAANTEVF. The full CDR3 reads CASSLTPAANTEVFF.

Note on this clone: The germline and genes are mouse ones. The read ends 1 residue shy of where the CDR3 ends; the end is completed using the germline J gene. The chain employs TRBV13-2 and TRBJ2-7, with 8 bases identical to TRBD2. The junction had 4 bases not matched to a gene; V was cut back by 5 bases and J by 0 bases. CDR1 is NNHNN, CDR2 SYGAGS, per germline (reference sequence). CDR3 length: 14 amino acids. The CDR3 spells CASGRLGSSYEQYF. Partial CDR3 DNA: TGTGCCAGCGGACGACTGGGGAGCTCCTATGAACAGTAC.

A word on this clone: These gene names are mouse names. The read stops 1 residue short of the end of the CDR3; the missing end is completed from the germline J gene. This sequence joins TRBV13-3 and TRBJ2-5, with TRBD1 matching 11 bases. CDR3 size: 15 residues. Germline CDR1 and CDR2: NNHDY and SYVADS. V shed 3 bases and J 6 bases; nucleotides not matched to a gene: 6. The CDR3 loop is CASSVNRDRGDTQYF. The sequenced CDR3 bases are TGTGCCAGCAGTGTTAACCGGGACAGGGGGGACACCCAGTAC.

Turning to this clone: Germline and genes: mouse. The read stops 1 residue short of the end of the CDR3; the missing end is completed from the germline J gene. This chain joins TRBV31 and TRBJ2-3, with a tentative D call TRBD1 (6 bases). Trimming removed 0 bases from V and 0 bases from J, with 10 bases in between. Germline CDR1 is GKSSPN and CDR2 is SITVG. CDR3 size: 15 residues. The DNA read from the CDR3 is TGTGCCTGGAGTCTAGGGACAACTAGTGCAGAAACGCTGTAT. Its translation is CAWSLGTTSAETLY. The complete CDR3 sequence is CAWSLGTTSAETLYF. The entire variable domain, with the rest obtained from reference TRBV31 and TRBJ2-3, is as follows: AQTIHQWPVAEIKAVGSPLSLGCTIKGKSSPNLYWYWQATGGTLQQLFYSITVGQVESVVQLNLSASRPKDDQFILSTEKLLLSHSGFYLCAWSLGTTSAETLYFGSGTRLTVL.

Concerning this clone: Genes here carry mouse names. The DNA ends 1 residue before the CDR3 does, and the rest of the CDR3 is filled in from the germline J gene. The V call is TRBV5, the J call TRBJ2-7; D remains ambiguous. The CDR3 covers 12 residues. Per the germline V gene, CDR1 is LGHNA and CDR2 is YNLKQL (reference sequence). V lost 0 bases, J lost 4 bases, and 4 bases lay in between. Incomplete CDR3 DNA: TGTGCCAGCAGCCAAGATTCATATGAACAGTAC. As protein: CASSQDSYEQY. The CDR3 reads in full as CASSQDSYEQYF.

On this clone: Mouse names are used for the genes. The read halts 1 residue ahead of the CDR3 end, with the missing end drawn from the germline J gene. V is TRBV13-2 and J is TRBJ1-4; no clear D gene. Trimming took 3 bases from V and 0 from J, leaving 6 bases between them. The germline V gene encodes CDR1 NNHNN and CDR2 SYGAGS (reference sequence). This CDR3 contains 14 residues. CDR3 sequence reads: CASGGQISNERLFF. CDR3 DNA (partial): TGTGCCAGCGGTGGTCAAATTTCCAACGAAAGATTATTT.

Worth noting for this clone: Mouse names are used for the genes. The read is 1 residue too short to cover the CDR3 end, so that end is filled in from the germline J gene. This chain links TRBV20 with TRBJ2-5; D tentatively reads TRBD1 or TRBD2 (6 bases each). Germline V gene data show CDR1 as GFQATS and CDR2 as STVNSAI. Trimming cost V 1 base and J 0 bases, with 11 bases left between them. The CDR3 is made up of 15 amino acids. The covered CDR3 bases are TGTGGTGCTAGGGTTTGGGGGCATAACCAAGACACCCAGTAC. This gives the protein CGARVWGHNQDTQY. The CDR3 in full is CGARVWGHNQDTQYF.

As for this clone: The genes are named according to mouse. The CDR3 is cut off 1 residue early in the read; its end comes from the germline J gene. V gene TRBV2 combines with J gene TRBJ2-3; no firm D call. The CDR3 extends over 13 amino acids. CDR1 LGHNA and CDR2 YSYQKL come from the germline V gene. Trimming took off 2 bases at V and 0 bases at J, with 3 bases between the two ends. The DNA read from the CDR3 is TGTGCCAGCAGCCAAACAAGTGCAGAAACGCTGTAT. It yields the protein CASSQTSAETLY. The CDR3 as a whole reads CASSQTSAETLYF.

This clone was seen just once. Each gene name is a mouse one. The CDR3 end is not reached by the read, which stops 1 residue before it; the germline J gene fills it in. This sequence joins TRBV13-1 and TRBJ2-5, with 10 bases fitting TRBD1. CDR1 is NSHNY, CDR2 SYGAGN, per germline. The CDR3 loop spans 14 amino acids. The V and J ends lost 0 bases and 7 bases, in that order; junction bases with no gene match: 2. The chain's CDR3 is CASSDGQGANTQYF. The CDR3 bases that were read are TGTGCCAGCAGTGATGGACAGGGGGCGAACACCCAGTAC.

In this sample, this clone turned up a few times. The gene names here belong to mouse. Read data end 1 residue before the CDR3 end; the end is taken from the germline J gene. The chain couples TRBV13-1 to TRBJ1-3; TRBD1 matches at 7 bases. V was clipped by 3 bases and J by 0 bases; unmatched bases: 3. The CDR3 has 15 residues. CDR1 and CDR2 (germline): NSHNY, SYGAGN. The DNA read from the CDR3 is TGTGCCAGCAGTGGGACAGGTATTTCTGGAAATACGCTCTAT. Translation gives CASSGTGISGNTLY. The entire CDR3 is CASSGTGISGNTLYF.

As regards this clone: The gene symbols are mouse symbols. The read stops 1 residue short of the end of the CDR3; the missing end is completed from the germline J gene. The chain has TRBV5 and TRBJ2-5; 12 bases fit TRBD2. This CDR3 is built from 14 residues. V shed 6 bases and J 3 bases; nucleotides not matched to a gene: 1. Germline-derived CDR1 and CDR2 are LGHNA and YNLKQL (reference sequence). The covered CDR3 bases are TGTGCCAGCAGGGGACTGGGGGGACAAGACACCCAGTAC. It encodes CASRGLGGQDTQY. The whole CDR3 is CASRGLGGQDTQYF.

In regard to this clone: Gene names and germline match the mouse. The read falls 1 residue short of the CDR3 end, and the missing part is taken from the germline J gene. The chain combines TRBV2 with TRBJ2-7; 7 bases line up with TRBD1. The CDR3 runs 12 residues. Germline V gene data show CDR1 as LGHNA and CDR2 as YSYQKL. After removal of 0 bases from V and 7 bases from J, the junction contained 0 bases not matched to a gene. The CDR3 region is CASSQDRGEQYF. The DNA read from the CDR3 is TGTGCCAGCAGCCAAGACAGGGGGGAACAGTAC.

As to this clone: Mouse germline and gene names are used. The CDR3 end lies 1 residue beyond the end of the read and is filled in from the germline J gene. The chain employs TRBV19 and TRBJ1-4, with a tentative D call TRBD1 (6 bases). CDR3 length: 14 amino acids. Germline assignment: CDR1 FNHDT and CDR2 SITEND (reference sequence). The V end lost 3 bases, the J end lost 4 bases, and 10 bases lay between the germline ends. The CDR3: CASSTGQNNERLFF. The sequenced part of the CDR3 DNA is TGTGCCAGCAGTACGGGACAAAACAACGAAAGATTATTT.

Notes on this clone: Germline and genes here are mouse. The read gets to within 1 residue of the CDR3 end, and the germline J gene fills in the rest. The rearrangement links TRBV31 to TRBJ2-3; 9 bases align to TRBD1. The V and J ends lost 1 base and 4 bases, in that order; junction bases with no gene match: 6. This CDR3 comprises 15 residues. Germline CDR1 reads GKSSPN; CDR2 reads SITVG. Partial CDR3 DNA: TGTGCCTGGAGTCCAACCGGGACAGGGCCAGAAACGCTGTAT. Encoded protein: CAWSPTGTGPETLY. The full CDR3 is CAWSPTGTGPETLYF.

This clone turned up a few times. Mouse germline and gene names are used. The CDR3 end falls 1 residue outside the read, so it is completed with the germline J gene. The chain combines TRBV13-1 with TRBJ2-2; unclear D gene. The germline V gene has CDR1 NSHNY and CDR2 SYGAGN. V shed 5 bases and J shed 2 bases, with 1 base lying between them. CDR3 length: 11 amino acids. Incomplete CDR3 DNA: TGTGCCAGCAGGAACACCGGGCAGCTCTAC. This translates into CASRNTGQLY. The whole CDR3 protein reads CASRNTGQLYF.

This clone was detected only once. The genes and germline here are from mouse. The CDR3 goes on 1 residue after the read ends, and that part is filled in from the germline J gene. The chain is built from TRBV13-3 and TRBJ2-1; possible D gene TRBD1, 5 bases. The CDR3 extends over 13 amino acids. Trimming left V 2 bases short and J 7 bases short, with 10 bases between. In germline, CDR1 is NNHDY, CDR2 SYVADS. The covered CDR3 bases are TGTGCCAGCAGTGACAGGGAGAGGGCTGAGCAGTTC. As protein: CASSDRERAEQF. The CDR3 as a whole reads CASSDRERAEQFF.

Concerning this clone: Genes and germline come from the mouse. The CDR3 end is not reached by the read, which stops 1 residue before it; the germline J gene fills it in. The chain uses TRBV13-2 and TRBJ2-7; unclear D gene. V lost 5 bases, J lost 2 bases, and 2 bases lay in between. Germline values: CDR1 NNHNN, CDR2 SYGAGS (reference sequence). The CDR3 extends over 10 amino acids. The chain's CDR3 is CASGPYEQYF. The CDR3 DNA, read in part, is TGTGCCAGCGGACCCTATGAACAGTAC.

As for this clone: Germline and genes here are mouse. The read falls 1 residue short of the CDR3 end, and the missing part is taken from the germline J gene. V usage is TRBV13-2 and J usage is TRBJ1-5, with 8 nucleotides matching TRBD1. Germline V gene lookup returns CDR1 NNHNN and CDR2 SYGAGS (reference sequence). V gave up 0 bases and J gave up 7 bases; unmatched junction bases: 0. The CDR3 length is 13 residues. The CDR3 loop is CASGDDRGQAPLF. CDR3 DNA, as far as it was read: TGTGCCAGCGGTGATGACAGGGGGCAGGCTCCGCTT.

With regard to this clone: Mouse names are used for the genes. The sequenced fragment ends 1 residue before the CDR3 boundary, so the rest is inferred from the germline J gene. The J gene is TRBJ2-3, the V gene TRBV13-2, with TRBD2 identical over 8 bases. V gave up 5 bases and J gave up 3 bases; unmatched junction bases: 8. The CDR3 has 15 amino acids. In germline, CDR1 is NNHNN, CDR2 SYGAGS (reference sequence). The CDR3: CASGLGGPLAETLYF. The DNA read from the CDR3 is TGTGCCAGCGGCCTGGGGGGCCCCTTGGCAGAAACGCTGTAT.